Listed below are T cell receptor beta chains from one sample, sequenced in a study of vaccination and CD4 T cells after COVID-19. For these receptors, no antigen is known. TCRdb reprocessed the PCR reads via MiXCR and lists one record per CDR3 protein. The repertoire has about 21,000 distinct CDR3 sequences, about 52% of them found once; the top ten carry 4.6%. The sample taken for sequencing was CD4+ T cells from blood, cultured in vitro. Source of these receptors: a human donor who had recovered from COVID-19. The CDR3 runs from the conserved cysteine through the conserved F or W. A D gene is named only where the DNA matches it firmly. Only some rows state a clone size, as once, few, many or a class for expanded clones.

clone size	V gene	D gene	J gene	CDR3 protein	CDR3 DNA
NA	TRBV19	NA	TRBJ2-2	CASIDPGSSANTGELFF	TGTGCCAGTATTGACCCTGGCAGTTCCGCGAACACCGGGGAGCTGTTTTTT
few	TRBV7-9	NA	TRBJ2-2	CASTRTPGELFF	TGTGCCAGCACAAGGACTCCCGGGGAGCTGTTTTTT
NA	TRBV12-3/TRBV12-4	NA	TRBJ2-7	CASSVYPRGPYEQYF	TGTGCCAGCAGTGTCTACCCGCGCGGACCCTACGAGCAGTACTTC
few	TRBV5-1	NA	TRBJ1-2	CASSFDSLNGYTF	TGCGCCAGCAGCTTTGACAGTTTGAATGGCTACACCTTC
NA	TRBV7-2	NA	TRBJ1-4	CASSFRSNEKLFF	TGTGCCAGCAGCTTTAGGAGTAATGAAAAACTGTTTTTT
few	TRBV5-4	TRBD2	TRBJ2-2	CASSLSRGSTGELFF	TGTGCCAGCAGCTTGTCGCGGGGGTCCACCGGGGAGCTGTTTTTT
NA	TRBV11-1	TRBD2	TRBJ2-1	CASSLTSGNPNEQFF	TGTGCCAGCAGTCTAACTAGCGGGAATCCCAATGAGCAGTTCTTC
NA	TRBV6-1	NA	TRBJ1-5	CASRRSQGDQPQHF	TGTGCCAGCAGACGATCCCAGGGAGATCAGCCCCAGCATTTT
NA	TRBV28	NA	TRBJ1-4	CASSGHGGRGEKLFF	TGTGCCAGCAGTGGACATGGGGGGCGGGGTGAAAAACTGTTTTTT
NA	TRBV7-2	TRBD2	TRBJ2-7	CASSFTSGRAYEQYF	TGTGCCAGCAGCTTTACTAGCGGGAGAGCCTACGAGCAGTACTTC
few	TRBV30	NA	TRBJ1-2	CAWKSTASSGYTF	TGTGCCTGGAAGTCGACGGCTAGTTCAGGCTACACCTTC
NA	TRBV7-2	TRBD1	TRBJ2-1	CASRRDSLINEQFF	TGTGCCAGTAGACGGGACAGCTTAATCAATGAGCAGTTCTTC
NA	TRBV6-2/TRBV6-3	TRBD2	TRBJ2-1	CASSMGLAGGGYNEQFF	TGTGCCAGCAGTATGGGACTAGCGGGGGGCGGGTACAATGAGCAGTTCTTC
NA	TRBV20-1	TRBD2	TRBJ2-1	CSAPTSGSGEQFF	TGCAGTGCTCCGACTAGCGGGAGTGGTGAGCAGTTCTTC
NA	TRBV20-1	NA	TRBJ2-7	CSAIRGGGEQYF	TGCAGTGCAATAAGAGGGGGGGGTGAGCAGTACTTC
NA	TRBV6-2/TRBV6-3	TRBD1	TRBJ1-5	CASQTGGSNQPQHF	TGTGCCAGCCAAACAGGGGGTAGCAATCAGCCCCAGCATTTT
few	TRBV7-7	NA	TRBJ2-2	CASSLTGPPNTGELFF	TGTGCCAGCAGCTTAACAGGTCCGCCGAACACCGGGGAGCTGTTTTTT
NA	TRBV6-4	NA	TRBJ2-2	CASSEQTGLSGELFF	TGTGCCAGCAGTGAACAAACAGGGTTGTCCGGGGAGCTGTTTTTT
NA	TRBV20-1	NA	TRBJ1-1	CSARASLGPEAFF	TGCAGTGCTAGAGCCTCTCTTGGGCCTGAAGCTTTCTTT
NA	TRBV10-3	NA	TRBJ1-1	CAISESGLRTEAFF	TGTGCCATCAGTGAGTCCGGTTTGCGGACTGAAGCTTTCTTT
NA	TRBV7-2	NA	TRBJ1-2	CASSLDAANYGYTF	TGTGCCAGCAGCTTAGATGCAGCTAACTATGGCTACACCTTC
few	TRBV6-1	NA	TRBJ1-6	CASLTGGGYSPLHF	TGTGCCAGCCTGACAGGAGGTGGGTATTCACCCCTCCACTTT
NA	TRBV6-1	TRBD2	TRBJ2-7	CAISDPSGISSYEQYF	TGTGCCATCAGTGACCCCAGCGGGATAAGCTCCTACGAGCAGTACTTC
NA	TRBV4-2	NA	TRBJ2-1	CASSQATGVSYNEQFF	TGTGCCAGCAGCCAAGCGACAGGAGTCTCCTACAATGAGCAGTTCTTC
few	TRBV11-2	NA	TRBJ2-3	CASSARANTQYF	TGTGCCAGCAGCGCCAGAGCCAATACGCAGTATTTT
NA	TRBV7-9	NA	TRBJ2-2	CASSLVNANTGELFF	TGTGCCAGCAGCTTGGTTAACGCAAACACCGGGGAGCTGTTTTTT
NA	TRBV19	TRBD1	TRBJ1-6	CASNDRVRSPLHF	TGTGCCAGTAACGACAGGGTCCGATCACCCCTCCACTTT
few	TRBV15	TRBD2	TRBJ2-2	CATSRRVAGEPGELFF	TGTGCCACCAGCAGACGAGTAGCGGGAGAACCCGGGGAGCTGTTTTTT
NA	TRBV11-1	NA	TRBJ2-3	CASSLLTTTQGTDTQYF	TGTGCCAGCAGCTTACTCACGACTACGCAAGGGACAGATACGCAGTATTTT
NA	TRBV20-1	TRBD1	TRBJ1-2	CSARKDRAPYGYTF	TGCAGTGCTAGGAAGGACAGGGCGCCCTATGGCTACACCTTC
few	TRBV6-5	NA	TRBJ1-1	CASSYSTRNTEAFF	TGTGCCAGCAGTTACTCGACAAGGAACACTGAAGCTTTCTTT
NA	TRBV7-9	NA	TRBJ1-1	CASSLGPSPGANTEAFF	TGTGCCAGCAGCTTAGGACCCTCCCCAGGGGCCAACACTGAAGCTTTCTTT
NA	TRBV6-5	TRBD2	TRBJ2-3	CASSSPSGGADTQYF	TGTGCCAGCAGTTCGCCTAGCGGGGGTGCAGATACGCAGTATTTT
NA	TRBV15	NA	TRBJ2-5	CATSRGDAQETQYF	TGTGCCACCAGCAGAGGGGACGCCCAAGAGACCCAGTACTTC
NA	TRBV19	TRBD2	TRBJ2-5	CASSMVRGETQYF	TGTGCCAGTAGTATGGTGCGGGGGGAGACCCAGTACTTC
NA	TRBV20-1	TRBD1	TRBJ2-5	CSARDWGQGDDTQYF	TGCAGTGCTAGAGATTGGGGACAGGGGGATGATACCCAGTACTTC
NA	TRBV29-1	NA	TRBJ1-2	CSVTKQGTNYGYTF	TGCAGCGTAACCAAACAGGGAACTAACTATGGCTACACCTTC
few	TRBV2	TRBD1	TRBJ1-5	CASRGQGGGQPQHF	TGTGCCAGCAGGGGACAGGGGGGGGGTCAGCCCCAGCATTTT
NA	TRBV27	NA	TRBJ1-2	CASLQGSIFNYGYTF	TGTGCCAGCCTCCAGGGGTCTATTTTTAACTATGGCTACACCTTC
few	TRBV10-3	TRBD1	TRBJ1-4	CAIRDRGQEKLFF	TGTGCCATCAGGGACAGGGGCCAAGAAAAACTGTTTTTT
few	TRBV6-1	NA	TRBJ1-2	CASSVQGGGNGYTF	TGTGCCAGCAGCGTACAGGGCGGTGGGAATGGCTACACCTTC
NA	TRBV11-1	NA	TRBJ2-1	CASSTSGNYNEQFF	TGTGCCAGCAGCACATCCGGGAACTACAATGAGCAGTTCTTC
NA	TRBV12-3/TRBV12-4	TRBD2	TRBJ2-7	CASSSGLDSSYEQYF	TGTGCCAGCAGTTCGGGACTAGATAGCTCCTACGAGCAGTACTTC
NA	TRBV7-9	NA	TRBJ1-2	CASTLIGSYTF	TGTGCCAGCACCCTTATAGGGAGCTACACCTTC
once	TRBV6-1	TRBD1	TRBJ1-2	CASRPTGGGGYTF	TGTGCCAGCAGACCGACAGGGGGCGGTGGCTACACCTTC
NA	TRBV4-1	TRBD1	TRBJ2-5	CASSQRTGGETQYF	TGCGCCAGCAGCCAAAGGACAGGGGGGGAGACCCAGTACTTC
few	TRBV21-1	NA	TRBJ1-6	CASIERDPLSSYNSPLHF	TGTGCCAGCATCGAAAGGGACCCATTGAGCTCCTATAATTCACCCCTCCACTTT
NA	TRBV20-1	NA	TRBJ2-1	CSAVVARDEQFF	TGCAGTGCGGTGGTAGCGAGAGATGAGCAGTTCTTC
NA	TRBV20-1	NA	TRBJ2-5	CSASRDRGETQYF	TGCAGTGCTAGTAGGGACCGGGGAGAGACCCAGTACTTC
NA	TRBV29-1	TRBD1	TRBJ1-1	CSVDRDRRLNTEAFF	TGCAGCGTTGACCGGGACAGGCGACTTAACACTGAAGCTTTCTTT
NA	TRBV27	TRBD1	TRBJ2-7	CASSSKHRGNYEQYF	TGTGCCAGCAGTTCAAAACACAGGGGGAACTACGAGCAGTACTTC